This T cell receptor beta chain is drawn from a study of blood T cell repertoires in COVID-19 (dated by TCRdb to the early 2020s). About the study as a whole: Collaborator samples came from the United States, Italy and Spain and covered acute and convalescent phases of COVID-19. The material from the prospective study consisted of cDNA or gDNA derived from T cells, B-cell-depleted T cells, or PBMCs. The dataset comprised deeply sampled blood TCRbeta repertoires from subjects exposed to, actively infected with, or recovered from COVID-19. The repertoires were made available in a free public database intended to serve as a resource for research on the immune response to SARS-CoV-2. Samples came from the ongoing ImmuneRACE study (first 160 participants) plus 1,254 subjects from 6 global collaborators. A de-identified subject ID, COVID-19 status, age in years and sex were almost always included in the sample metadata. Where available, HLA class I and class II types were taken from metadata supplied by the sample provider and were not determined by assay-based typing. Overall study results and their limits: How much clinical and demographic metadata was included differed by source and by participant, and the metadata was provided uncurated.

This clone was seen a few times. This receptor's antigen is unknown. One base away there is no much larger clone; base qualities are not given. TCRbeta CDR3 regions were amplified from genomic DNA using the immunoSEQ Assay, a bias-controlled multiplex PCR. Processing in the source paper ran as follows. The number of nucleated cells in each sample was estimated by amplification of reference gene primers within the assay. To quantify the absolute abundance of each unique TCRbeta CDR3 rearrangement, sequence reads were collapsed and filtered. For each sample, productive Simpson clonality was calculated as the square root of Simpson's diversity index over productive rearrangements. TCRdb took over this immuneACCESS table, retaining in-frame rearrangements with V and J assigned. Such tables are incomplete; in checked studies, under half of the missing clones stem from an unresolved V gene, and the remainder is unexplained. V, J and clone size are those of that table, while D and trimming were read from the DNA. This sample lists roughly 130,000 clones; 84% were detected once. 12% of the sample belongs to the ten largest clones.

Each collaborating institution followed its own protocols to collect whole blood in K2EDTA tubes. For TCRbeta analysis, collaborator samples were shipped as frozen whole blood, as isolated PBMCs, or as DNA extracted from either sample type. V drops 5 bases and J drops 3 bases, leaving 17 bases in between. The germline V gene (reference sequence) gives CDR1 as LGHDT and CDR2 as YNNKEL. From the cysteine up to the phenylalanine, the CDR3 has a length of 17 residues. CDR3 DNA only is kept here, 51 bases in frame from base 1. The sequencing input was peripheral blood. Rearrangement joined TRBV3-1 (or the pseudogene TRBV3-2) to TRBJ1-6; a weak D assignment points to TRBD1 (5 bases agree). This TCR came from a woman in her fifties or sixties with acute or convalescent COVID-19. CDR3 protein: CASSWSPSGGYNSPLHF. The DNA sequence follows: TGTGCCAGCAGCTGGTCTCCTTCCGGGGGCTATAATTCACCCCTCCACTTT.